This entry features one TCR beta chain sequence. TCRdb's table, derived via immunoSEQ multiplex PCR, lists solely in-frame clones and lacks some. Of about 81,000 clones detected, 80% to 90% appear once; the ten largest clones hold roughly 3.9%. Germline CDR1 reads LGHNA; CDR2 reads YNFKEQ. The CDR3 is made up of 16 amino acids. Trimming shortened V by 0 bases and J by 0 bases, and 9 bases separated the two germline ends. This sample was taken from a study of technical replicates of blood from several donors. This receptor was obtained from a human donor in good health. Some clones in this sample may be carry-over from other donors' samples. The specimen sequenced was PBMCs. V usage is TRBV4-2 and J usage is TRBJ1-3; TRBD1 might be the D (6 bases). CDR3 in amino acids: CASSQEYRVSGNTIYF. The CDR3 nucleotides are TGTGCCAGCAGCCAAGAGTACAGGGTCTCTGGAAACACCATATATTTT.